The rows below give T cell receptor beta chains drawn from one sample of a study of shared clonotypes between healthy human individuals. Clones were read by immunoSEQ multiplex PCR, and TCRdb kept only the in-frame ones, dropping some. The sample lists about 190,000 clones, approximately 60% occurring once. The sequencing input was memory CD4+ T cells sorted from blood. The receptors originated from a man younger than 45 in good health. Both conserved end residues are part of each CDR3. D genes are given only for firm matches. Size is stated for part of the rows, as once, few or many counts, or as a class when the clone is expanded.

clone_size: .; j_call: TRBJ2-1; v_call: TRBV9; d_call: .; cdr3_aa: CASSAASVFYNEQFF; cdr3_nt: TGTGCCAGCAGCGCTGCTAGTGTCTTCTACAATGAGCAGTTCTTC
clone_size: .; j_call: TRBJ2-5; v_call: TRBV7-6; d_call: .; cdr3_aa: CASSPNLDSTQYF; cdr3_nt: TGTGCCAGCAGCCCTAACCTTGACTCGACCCAGTACTTC
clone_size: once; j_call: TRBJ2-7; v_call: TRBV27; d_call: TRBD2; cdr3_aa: CASSLRAGGRSYEQYF; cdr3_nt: TGTGCCAGCAGTTTAAGAGCGGGAGGGCGCTCCTACGAGCAGTACTTC
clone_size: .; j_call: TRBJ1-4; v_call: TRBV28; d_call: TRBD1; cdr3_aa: CASSLPGTGSEKLFF; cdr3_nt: TGTGCCAGCAGTTTACCCGGGACAGGGAGTGAAAAACTGTTTTTT
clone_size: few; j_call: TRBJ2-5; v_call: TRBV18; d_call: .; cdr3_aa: CASSQERETQYF; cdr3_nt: TGTGCCAGCTCACAGGAGAGAGAGACCCAGTACTTC
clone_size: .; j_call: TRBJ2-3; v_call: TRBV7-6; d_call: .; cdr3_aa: CASSSKGLQYF; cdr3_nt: TGTGCCAGCAGCTCTAAGGGGTTGCAGTATTTT
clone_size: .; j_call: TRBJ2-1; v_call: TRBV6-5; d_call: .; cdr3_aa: CASRKADVSYNEQFF; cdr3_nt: TGTGCCAGCAGAAAAGCGGATGTCTCCTACAATGAGCAGTTCTTC
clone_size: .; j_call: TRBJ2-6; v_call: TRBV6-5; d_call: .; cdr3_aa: CASTQTGKEANVLTF; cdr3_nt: TGTGCCAGCACCCAGACAGGAAAAGAGGCCAACGTCCTGACTTTC
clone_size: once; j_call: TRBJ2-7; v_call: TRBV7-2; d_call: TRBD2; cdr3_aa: CASSFLLAEDYEQYF; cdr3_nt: TGTGCCAGCAGCTTCCTACTAGCGGAGGACTACGAGCAGTACTTC
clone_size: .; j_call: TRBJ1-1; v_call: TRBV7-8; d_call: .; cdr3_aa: CASTPAGGNTEAFF; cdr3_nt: TGTGCCAGCACCCCAGCCGGGGGGAACACTGAAGCTTTCTTT
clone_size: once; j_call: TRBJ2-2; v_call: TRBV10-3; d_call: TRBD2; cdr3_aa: CAIRDSGRIDTGELFF; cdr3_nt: TGTGCCATCAGAGATAGCGGGAGGATTGACACCGGGGAGCTGTTTTTT
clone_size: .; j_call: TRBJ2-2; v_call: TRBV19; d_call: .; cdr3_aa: CASTRYVGTANTGELFF; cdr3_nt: TGTGCCAGTACCCGGTACGTCGGGACCGCGAACACCGGGGAGCTGTTTTTT
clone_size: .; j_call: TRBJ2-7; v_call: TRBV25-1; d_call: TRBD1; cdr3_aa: CASSGPRDRNYYEQYF; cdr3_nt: TGTGCCAGCAGCGGCCCCCGGGACAGAAATTACTACGAGCAGTACTTC
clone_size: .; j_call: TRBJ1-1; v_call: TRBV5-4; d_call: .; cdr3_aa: CASSLFGGAEAFF; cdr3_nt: TGTGCCAGCAGCTTGTTCGGAGGCGCTGAAGCTTTCTTT
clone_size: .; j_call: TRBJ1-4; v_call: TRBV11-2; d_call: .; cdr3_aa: CALSWRATNEKLFF; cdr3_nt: TGTGCCCTGTCTTGGCGTGCAACTAATGAAAAACTGTTTTTT
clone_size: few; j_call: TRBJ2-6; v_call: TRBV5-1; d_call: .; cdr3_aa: CASSSDFSGANVLTF; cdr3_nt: TGCGCCAGCAGCTCCGACTTCTCTGGGGCCAACGTCCTGACTTTC
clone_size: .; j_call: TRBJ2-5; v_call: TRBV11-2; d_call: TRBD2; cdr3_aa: CASSPRTPGLARETQYF; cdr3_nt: TGTGCCAGCAGCCCGAGGACGCCGGGACTAGCGAGGGAGACCCAGTACTTC
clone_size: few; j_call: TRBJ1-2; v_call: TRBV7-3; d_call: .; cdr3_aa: CASSLEAGAVNGYTF; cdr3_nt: TGTGCCAGCAGCTTAGAAGCTGGGGCGGTTAATGGCTACACCTTC
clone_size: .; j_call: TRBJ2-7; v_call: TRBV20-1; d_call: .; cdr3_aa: CSARVGPEQYF; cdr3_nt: TGCAGTGCGAGAGTAGGGCCCGAGCAGTACTTC
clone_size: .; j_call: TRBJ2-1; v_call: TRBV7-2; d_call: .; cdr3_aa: CASRYNEQFF; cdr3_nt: TGTGCCAGCAGGTACAATGAGCAGTTCTTC
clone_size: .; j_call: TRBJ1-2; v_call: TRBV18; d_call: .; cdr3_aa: CASSPVATDGGYTF; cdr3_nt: TGTGCCAGCTCACCGGTTGCGACGGACGGTGGCTACACCTTC
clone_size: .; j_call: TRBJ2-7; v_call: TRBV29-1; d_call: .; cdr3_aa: CSVEDDRPYEQYF; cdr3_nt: TGCAGCGTTGAAGATGACAGACCCTACGAGCAGTACTTC
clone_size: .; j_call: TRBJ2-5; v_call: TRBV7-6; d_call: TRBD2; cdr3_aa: CASSLGLAGGFQETQYF; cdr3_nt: TGTGCCAGCAGCTTAGGACTAGCGGGAGGGTTTCAAGAGACCCAGTACTTC
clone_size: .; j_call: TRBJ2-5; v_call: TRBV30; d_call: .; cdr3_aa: CAWKLRETQYF; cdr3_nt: TGTGCCTGGAAGTTGAGAGAGACCCAGTACTTC
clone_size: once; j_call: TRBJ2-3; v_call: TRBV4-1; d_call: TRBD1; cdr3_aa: CASSQGDRDTDTQYF; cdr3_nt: TGCGCCAGCAGCCAAGGGGACAGGGACACAGATACGCAGTATTTT
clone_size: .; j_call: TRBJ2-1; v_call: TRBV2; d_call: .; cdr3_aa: CASSAEGTNTHNEQFF; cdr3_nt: TGTGCCAGCAGTGCGGAGGGGACGAATACCCACAATGAGCAGTTCTTC
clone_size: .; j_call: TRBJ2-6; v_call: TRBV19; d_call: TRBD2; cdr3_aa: CASSGLAGDGANVLTF; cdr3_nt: TGTGCCAGTAGCGGACTAGCGGGGGATGGGGCCAACGTCCTGACTTTC
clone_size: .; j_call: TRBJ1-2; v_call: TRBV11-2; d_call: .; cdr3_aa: CASSSSGSYGYTF; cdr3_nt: TGTGCCAGCTCCTCTTCCGGGTCCTATGGCTACACCTTC
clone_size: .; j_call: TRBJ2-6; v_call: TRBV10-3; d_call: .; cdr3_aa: CAISPGGSGANVLTF; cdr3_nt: TGTGCCATCAGTCCTGGAGGGTCTGGGGCCAACGTCCTGACTTTC
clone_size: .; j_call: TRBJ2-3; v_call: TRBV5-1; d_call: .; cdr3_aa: CASSSPTLADTQYF; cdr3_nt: TGCGCCAGCAGCTCCCCGACCCTCGCAGATACGCAGTATTTT
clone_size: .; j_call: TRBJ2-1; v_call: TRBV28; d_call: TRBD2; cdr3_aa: CASLLLSGRVNEQFF; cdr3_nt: TGTGCCAGCCTCCTCCTAAGCGGGAGAGTGAATGAGCAGTTCTTC
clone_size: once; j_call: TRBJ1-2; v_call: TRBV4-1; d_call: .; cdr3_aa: CASSQDRSLGYTF; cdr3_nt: TGCGCCAGCAGCCAGGATCGCTCCCTAGGCTACACCTTC
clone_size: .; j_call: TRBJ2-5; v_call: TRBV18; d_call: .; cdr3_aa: CASSPRRPGQETQYF; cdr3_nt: TGTGCCAGCTCACCACGGCGTCCGGGGCAAGAGACCCAGTACTTC
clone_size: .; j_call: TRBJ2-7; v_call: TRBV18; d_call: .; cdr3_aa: CASSPPSGTSNYEQYF; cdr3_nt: TGTGCCAGCTCACCACCGTCAGGTACTAGCAACTACGAGCAGTACTTC
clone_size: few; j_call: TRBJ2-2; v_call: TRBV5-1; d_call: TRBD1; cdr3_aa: CASSSRTGSSGELFF; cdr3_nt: TGCGCCAGCAGCTCCCGGACAGGGAGTAGCGGGGAGCTGTTTTTT
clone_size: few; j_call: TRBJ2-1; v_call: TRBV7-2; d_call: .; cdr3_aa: CASSLYRGGYEQFF; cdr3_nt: TGTGCCAGCAGCTTATACAGGGGAGGCTATGAGCAGTTCTTC
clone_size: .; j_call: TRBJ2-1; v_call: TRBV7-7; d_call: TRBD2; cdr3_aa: CASSVSGRINEQFF; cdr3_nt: TGTGCTAGCAGCGTTAGCGGGAGGATAAATGAGCAGTTCTTC
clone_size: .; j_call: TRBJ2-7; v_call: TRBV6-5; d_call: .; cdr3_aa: CASSYSRTTYEQYF; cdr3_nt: TGTGCCAGCAGTTACTCTCGTACCACCTACGAGCAGTACTTC
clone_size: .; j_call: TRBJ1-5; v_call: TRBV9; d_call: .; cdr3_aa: CASSHSGLQPQHF; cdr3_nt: TGTGCCAGCAGCCATTCAGGGTTGCAGCCCCAGCATTTT
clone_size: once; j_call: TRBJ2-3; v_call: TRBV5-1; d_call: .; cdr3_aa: CASSHGRGADTQYF; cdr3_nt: TGCGCCAGCAGCCACGGGCGGGGCGCAGATACGCAGTATTTT
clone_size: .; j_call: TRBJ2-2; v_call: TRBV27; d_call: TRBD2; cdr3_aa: CASRLAGGPGGELFF; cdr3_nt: TGTGCCAGCAGATTAGCGGGAGGGCCAGGCGGGGAGCTGTTTTTT
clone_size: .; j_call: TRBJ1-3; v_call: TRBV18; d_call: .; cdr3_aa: CASSPNRENTIYF; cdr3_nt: TGTGCCAGCTCACCTAACAGGGAGAACACCATATATTTT